Following are 32 T cell receptor beta chains from one sample sequenced in a study of cytomegalovirus exposure and HLA in healthy donors. PCR used 60 Vbeta primers and 13 Jbeta primers. Using immunoSEQ multiplex PCR, the repertoire was profiled, and TCRdb retains in-frame clones only, with some absent. This table holds almost 85,000 clones, around 78% found once. Sequencing was performed on PBMCs. The receptors originated from a male donor in good health and CMV-seropositive.

This clone was picked up a small number of times. V usage is TRBV9 and J usage is TRBJ1-2; TRBD1 aligns across 7 bases. The germline V gene has CDR1 SGDLS and CDR2 YYNGEE. With V trimmed by 4 bases and J by 5 bases, 11 bases remained unmatched. This CDR3 is built from 15 residues. This chain's CDR3 is CASSPASGGGYGYTF. The CDR3 region has the DNA TGTGCCAGCAGCCCGGCCTCAGGGGGAGGATATGGCTACACCTTC.

This chain's CDR3 is CASSLEAAAQETQYF. The CDR3 DNA reads as TGCGCCAGCAGCTTGGAGGCGGCGGCGCAAGAGACCCAGTACTTC. The chain has TRBV5-1 and TRBJ2-5; D is uncertain. CDR3 size: 15 residues. CDR1 and CDR2 (germline): SGHRS, YFSETQ. Trimming removed 0 bases from V and 2 bases from J, with 11 bases in between. Looking up the rest from reference TRBV5-1 and TRBJ2-5 gives the full variable domain: KAGVTQTPRYLIKTRGQQVTLSCSPISGHRSVSWYQQTPGQGLQFLFEYFSETQRNKGNFPGRFSGRQFSNSRSEMNVSTLELGDSALYLCASSLEAAAQETQYFGPGTRLLVL.

V is TRBV11-2 and J is TRBJ2-1; 11 nucleotides match TRBD2. In germline, CDR1 is SGHAT, CDR2 FQNNGV. The CDR3 is made up of 16 amino acids. V was clipped by 4 bases and J by 2 bases; unmatched bases: 4. CDR3 in DNA: TGTGCCAGCAGCTCCTATAGCGGGAGGGCCTACAATGAGCAGTTCTTC. It yields the protein CASSSYSGRAYNEQFF.

This chain connects TRBV7-6 to TRBJ2-5, with D hard to call. Germline CDR1 and CDR2: SGHVS and FNYEAQ. The V end was cut by 0 bases, the J end by 1 base, with 3 bases between. This CDR3 contains 13 residues. CDR3 coding DNA: TGTGCCAGCAGCTTAGCTATCCAAGAGACCCAGTACTTC. This gives the protein CASSLAIQETQYF.

The rearrangement joins TRBV9 to TRBJ1-1, with D tentatively TRBD1 (6 bases). Trimming removed 0 bases at V and 4 bases at J, with 19 bases between. CDR1 is SGDLS, CDR2 YYNGEE, per germline. The CDR3 is 17 residues long. DNA for the CDR3: TGTGCCAGCAGCGTAGACTTGGGGGCGGGTTTGCTCACTGAAGCTTTCTTT. It yields the protein CASSVDLGAGLLTEAFF.

This chain uses TRBV9 with TRBJ2-7; D not resolved. The germline V gene encodes CDR1 SGDLS and CDR2 YYNGEE. Trimming took 5 bases from V and 0 from J, leaving 15 bases between them. The CDR3 runs 15 residues. The CDR3 region has the DNA TGTGCCAGCAGTCCTACTACCCTCAGCTCCTACGAGCAGTACTTC. Translating gives CASSPTTLSSYEQYF.

The chain couples TRBV4-1 to TRBJ2-3; D gene ambiguous. The length of the CDR3 is 13 residues. In germline, CDR1 is MGHRA, CDR2 YSYEKL. V was clipped by 4 bases and J by 4 bases, with 9 bases between them. CDR3 residues: CASSLGPSDTQYF. CDR3 sequence (DNA): TGCGCCAGCAGCCTTGGGCCTTCAGATACGCAGTATTTT.

V gene TRBV5-1 combines with J gene TRBJ1-1; D gene ambiguous. The CDR3 runs to 14 residues. Trimming left V 1 base short and J 3 bases short, with 10 bases between. The germline V gene has CDR1 SGHRS and CDR2 YFSETQ. The CDR3 is CASSLSGRDTEAFF. DNA of the CDR3: TGCGCCAGCAGCTTGTCGGGGAGGGACACTGAAGCTTTCTTT.

This clone was observed a few times. This chain connects TRBV6-1 to TRBJ2-7, with 13 bases that match TRBD2. J lost 3 bases, V lost 4 bases, and 9 bases had no gene match. Germline V CDR1 and CDR2: MNHNS, SASEGT. The CDR3 spans 17 residues. CDR3 protein: CASSAAGTSGDFYEQYF. The CDR3 nucleotides are TGTGCCAGCAGTGCCGCCGGGACTAGCGGGGACTTCTACGAGCAGTACTTC.

This chain's CDR3 is CASSIRTVSGNTIYF. CDR3 coding DNA: TGTGCCAGCAGCATTCGGACTGTCTCTGGAAACACCATATATTTT. The chain employs TRBV7-2 and TRBJ1-3; D is ambiguous. CDR1 is SGHTA, CDR2 FQGNSA, per germline. There are 15 residues in the CDR3. The germline V and J ends were trimmed by 5 bases and 0 bases, with 11 bases remaining between them.

This clone was seen only once. The rearrangement joins TRBV28 to TRBJ1-4; D uncertain. V was shortened by 2 bases and J by 2 bases, with 18 bases between the two germline ends. The CDR3 totals 18 residues. Looked up from germline, CDR1 is MDHEN and CDR2 is SYDVKM. This chain's CDR3 is CASSLAGVWIPTNEKLFF. As DNA, the CDR3 is TGTGCCAGCAGTTTAGCCGGGGTCTGGATTCCGACTAATGAAAAACTGTTTTTT. The whole variable domain, remainder taken from reference TRBV28 and TRBJ1-4, is DVKVTQSSRYLVKRTGEKVFLECVQDMDHENMFWYRQDPGLGLRLIYFSYDVKMKEKGDIPEGYSVSREKKERFSLILESASTNQTSMYLCASSLAGVWIPTNEKLFFGSGTQLSVL.

The CDR3 DNA follows: TGTGCCAGCAGTGAAGCGGCGGTCCACTCTGGAAACACCATATATTTT. Translated, it gives CASSEAAVHSGNTIYF. This chain joins TRBV6-1 and TRBJ1-3, with D unresolved. V was pared by 0 bases and J by 0 bases, with 9 bases between. The germline V gene encodes CDR1 MNHNS and CDR2 SASEGT. CDR3 size: 16 residues.

This clone occurred a few times. A junction end diverges from the germline sequence, so it may reflect a read error. The rearrangement uses TRBV13 and TRBJ2-3; 11 bases match TRBD2. The CDR3 contains 19 residues. Germline V lookup: CDR1 PRHDT, CDR2 FYEKMQ (reference sequence). CDR3 DNA: TGTGCCAGCAGCCGTTCCATAGCGGGAGGGCCGACCAGGGCAGATGCGCAGTATTTT. It yields the protein CASSRSIAGGPTRADAQYF.

The V call is TRBV7-9, the J call TRBJ1-4; 10 bases match TRBD1. The trim removed 5 bases at V and 2 bases at J, leaving 14 bases unmatched. CDR3 length equals 19 residues. Germline V CDR1 and CDR2: SEHNR, FQNEAQ (reference sequence). CDR3 in amino acids: CASSPFRDRGSGTNEKLFF. CDR3 sequence (DNA): TGTGCCAGCAGCCCCTTCCGGGACAGGGGTTCGGGGACTAATGAAAAACTGTTTTTT. The full variable domain, its missing parts supplied by reference TRBV7-9 and TRBJ1-4, is DTGVSQNPRHKITKRGQNVTFRCDPISEHNRLYWYRQTLGQGPEFLTYFQNEAQLEKSRLLSDRFSAERPKGSFSTLEIQRTEQGDSAMYLCASSPFRDRGSGTNEKLFFGSGTQLSVL.

The gene calls are TRBV10-3 and TRBJ2-1, with TRBD2 matching 10 bases. The CDR3 runs 15 residues. Trimming removed 4 bases from V and 0 bases from J; junction bases left unmatched: 0. CDR1 ENHRY and CDR2 SYGVKD come from the germline V gene. Here the CDR3 DNA reads TGTGCCATCAGTGCTAGCGGGAGCTCCTACAATGAGCAGTTCTTC. It encodes CAISASGSSYNEQFF.

The rearrangement uses TRBV14 and TRBJ2-7, with TRBD2 matching 14 bases. Looked up from germline, CDR1 is SGHDN and CDR2 is FVKESK. The V gene end was trimmed by 3 bases and the J gene end by 6 bases; junction bases not matched to a gene: 4. The CDR3 runs 15 residues. This chain's CDR3 is CASSQGLAGVFEQYF. CDR3 in DNA: TGTGCCAGCAGCCAGGGACTAGCGGGAGTGTTCGAGCAGTACTTC.

CDR3 sequence reads: CASSLFSASPEGARGNTIYF. The CDR3 bases are TGTGCCAGCAGTTTGTTTTCAGCTTCCCCTGAGGGGGCGCGAGGAAACACCATATATTTT. The chain carries TRBV27 and TRBJ1-3; 7 bases are shared with TRBD1. J was trimmed by 4 bases and V by 3 bases; bases with no gene match: 21. CDR3 length equals 20 residues. Germline CDR1 is MNHEY and CDR2 is SMNVEV (reference sequence).

The chain combines TRBV5-4 with TRBJ1-1; 8 bases line up with TRBD1. From germline, CDR1 is SGHNT and CDR2 YYREEE (reference sequence). There are 17 residues in the CDR3. The V gene end was trimmed by 1 base and the J gene end by 1 base; junction bases not matched to a gene: 9. CDR3 DNA sequence: TGTGCCAGCAGCTTGTTCGGTCAGGGGGCGGCGAACACTGAAGCTTTCTTT. Protein: CASSLFGQGAANTEAFF.

This clone was observed at least ten times. The chain couples TRBV6-1 to TRBJ2-1; 7 nucleotides align to TRBD2. Germline assignment: CDR1 MNHNS and CDR2 SASEGT. V trimming: 4 bases; J trimming: 2 bases; junction bases outside the gene matches: 5. This CDR3 region has 15 residues. CDR3 DNA: TGTGCCAGCAGTGTTGGGGGAGGGGCCTACAATGAGCAGTTCTTC. Its protein is CASSVGGGAYNEQFF.

This clone appeared a few times. Additional DNA sequences in this sample encode the identical CDR3. The chain joins TRBV9 to TRBJ2-7; D gene ambiguous. The CDR3 contains 15 residues. CDR1 is SGDLS and CDR2 is YYNGEE in the germline V gene. Trimming cost V 0 bases and J 4 bases, with 14 bases left between them. The CDR3 is CASSVGSQSSYEQYF. Here the CDR3 DNA reads TGTGCCAGCAGCGTAGGAAGTCAGTCCTCGTACGAGCAGTACTTC.

This clone has only one observation. The chain couples TRBV7-9 to TRBJ2-5; D unclear. The J call may be incorrect, as the DNA end agrees better with TRBJ2-7. The CDR3 runs 15 residues. Germline CDR1 is SEHNR and CDR2 is FQNEAQ (reference sequence). This chain's CDR3 is CASSLAPLPTYEQYF. CDR3 bases: TGTGCCAGCAGCTTAGCCCCCCTACCCACCTACGAGCAGTACTTC.

The chain employs TRBV10-2 and TRBJ2-7; 7 nucleotides match TRBD2. From germline, CDR1 is WSHSY and CDR2 SAAADI. CDR3 length: 14 residues. V trimming: 2 bases; J trimming: 6 bases; junction bases outside the gene matches: 7. The CDR3: CASSEEGGQVEQYF. The CDR3 DNA reads TGCGCCAGCAGTGAGGAGGGAGGGCAGGTCGAGCAGTACTTC.

Here the CDR3 reads CASSQEPQGRGTEAFF. In DNA form, the CDR3 reads TGTGCCAGCAGCCAAGAGCCCCAGGGGAGAGGGACTGAAGCTTTCTTT. The chain uses TRBV4-2 and TRBJ1-1; the D gene is possibly TRBD1 (6 bases). V was cut by 0 bases and J by 5 bases, with 16 bases left in between. Germline lookup yields CDR1 LGHNA and CDR2 YNFKEQ. The CDR3 is 16 residues long.

The J gene is TRBJ2-5, the V gene TRBV2; tentatively, D is TRBD2 (6 bases). V lost 7 bases and J 1 base, leaving 10 bases between the germline ends. Germline lookup yields CDR1 SNHLY and CDR2 FYNNEI. This CDR3 is built from 13 residues. The CDR3, as DNA: TGTGCCAGCACTCCGCGGGGCCAAGAGACCCAGTACTTC. Residues: CASTPRGQETQYF.

The rearrangement links TRBV7-9 to TRBJ1-1; tentative D call: TRBD1 (6 bases). The CDR3 is 13 amino acids. Germline loops: CDR1 SEHNR, CDR2 FQNEAQ (reference sequence). Between the trimmed V and J ends, which lost 5 bases and 4 bases, there was a span of 11 bases. The CDR3 DNA follows: TGTGCCAGCAGCAGTACAGGGACCACTGAAGCTTTCTTT. This codes for CASSSTGTTEAFF.

This clone was seen a single time. This chain uses TRBV2 with TRBJ2-7, with D perhaps TRBD1 (6 bases). The V end was cut by 6 bases, the J end by 4 bases, with 16 bases between. This CDR3 comprises 14 residues. Germline V gives CDR1 SNHLY, CDR2 FYNNEI. The CDR3: CASSVAQGTYEQYF. The CDR3 bases are TGTGCCAGCAGCGTTGCGCAGGGGACATACGAGCAGTACTTC.

The V call is TRBV6-6, the J call TRBJ2-5; 10 nucleotides line up with TRBD1. The germline V gene encodes CDR1 MNHNY and CDR2 SVGAGI (reference sequence). V lost 8 bases and J lost 5; bases outside the gene matches: 11. This CDR3 spans 15 amino acids. DNA of the CDR3: TGTGCCAGCGGATCTCTGACAGGGGGCAGGGAGACCCAGTACTTC. Its protein is CASGSLTGGRETQYF.

This clone was picked up a small number of times. The chain links TRBV14 to TRBJ1-4, with D perhaps matching TRBD1 (5 bases). The germline CDR1 and CDR2 sequences are SGHDN and FVKESK. Trimming removed 1 base at V and 7 bases at J, with 13 bases between. This CDR3 is built from 15 residues. CDR3 residues: CASSQVGRAAEKLFF. The CDR3 nucleotides are TGTGCCAGCAGCCAAGTGGGCAGGGCGGCTGAAAAACTGTTTTTT.

The chain is built from TRBV7-2 and TRBJ2-7; the D is unclear. CDR1 and CDR2 from the germline V gene are SGHTA and FQGNSA. The CDR3 runs 15 residues. The V end lost 5 bases, the J end lost 0 bases, and 14 bases lay between the germline ends. As DNA, the CDR3 is TGTGCCAGCAGCCCTCGTTCACCCAGCTCCTACGAGCAGTACTTC. It is translated as CASSPRSPSSYEQYF. The full variable domain, rest sourced from reference TRBV7-2 and TRBJ2-7, is GAGVSQSPSNKVTEKGKDVELRCDPISGHTALYWYRQSLGQGLEFLIYFQGNSAPDKSGLPSDRFSAERTGGSVSTLTIQRTQQEDSAVYLCASSPRSPSSYEQYFGPGTRLTVT.

The chain joins TRBV5-1 to TRBJ1-1, with unresolved D. V was cut by 1 base and J by 4 bases, with 17 bases left in between. From germline, CDR1 is SGHRS and CDR2 YFSETQ. CDR3 length: 16 residues. The CDR3 DNA sequence: TGCGCCAGCAGCTTGATTTCAGTTGTCCACGCCACTGAAGCTTTCTTT. Translation: CASSLISVVHATEAFF. Together with reference TRBV5-1 and TRBJ1-1, the CDR3 gives the full variable domain: KAGVTQTPRYLIKTRGQQVTLSCSPISGHRSVSWYQQTPGQGLQFLFEYFSETQRNKGNFPGRFSGRQFSNSRSEMNVSTLELGDSALYLCASSLISVVHATEAFFGQGTRLTVV.

A note on this clone: Other DNA sequences in the same sample also yield this CDR3. The chain recombines TRBV27 with TRBJ2-7; tentatively, D is TRBD1 (7 bases). V was cut by 4 bases and J by 4 bases, with 8 bases left in between. This CDR3 is 12 amino acids long. Germline V lookup: CDR1 MNHEY, CDR2 SMNVEV (reference sequence). The CDR3 spells CASSSGGYEQYF. The CDR3 DNA is TGTGCCAGCAGTTCAGGGGGGTACGAGCAGTACTTC.

The gene calls are TRBV28 and TRBJ2-1; 8 nucleotides line up with TRBD2. V shed 11 bases, J shed 5 bases, and the junction held 14 bases outside the gene matches. CDR3 length equals 15 residues. In germline, CDR1 is MDHEN, CDR2 SYDVKM. The DNA for the CDR3 is TGTGCCTCATACTCCGGGACTAGATTCAACAATGAGCAGTTCTTC. It is translated as CASYSGTRFNNEQFF.